The 9 T cell receptor beta chains listed next were all sequenced from one sample in a study of cytomegalovirus exposure and HLA in healthy donors. This PCR relied on a set of 60 Vbeta primers and 13 Jbeta primers. Data came from immunoSEQ multiplex PCR; TCRdb stores just in-frame clones and leaves some out. The table has 150,000 or so clones, 65% to 85% seen once. The sequencing sample was made of PBMCs. The receptor set was obtained from a woman in her thirties or forties in good health and CMV-seropositive.

This clone was counted a single time. The chain uses TRBV2 and TRBJ1-3; D unclear. Trimming stripped 2 bases from V and 5 bases from J, with 4 bases between. CDR1 SNHLY and CDR2 FYNNEI come from the germline V gene. This CDR3 has 12 residues. Here the CDR3 reads CASSELRNTIYF. CDR3 sequence (DNA): TGTGCCAGCAGTGAATTAAGAAACACCATATATTTT.

The sample holds one count of this clone. The chain joins TRBV18 to TRBJ1-1; 8 bases match TRBD1. The CDR3 length is 14 residues. Germline lookup yields CDR1 KGHSH and CDR2 LQKENI. V was pared by 4 bases and J by 1 base, with 2 bases of the junction left unmatched. The CDR3 loop is CASSRDRGNTEAFF. In DNA form, the CDR3 reads TGTGCCAGCTCACGAGACAGGGGGAACACTGAAGCTTTCTTT.

The rearrangement uses TRBV28 and TRBJ2-5; 14 positions match TRBD2. V was pared by 4 bases and J by 2 bases, with 18 bases of the junction left unmatched. The germline gives CDR1 MDHEN, CDR2 SYDVKM. CDR3 length: 21 residues. The CDR3 DNA reads as TGTGCCAGCAGTTGGGCAAAAGGTCCCCATGGACTAGCGGGAGGACAAGAGACCCAGTACTTC. It codes for CASSWAKGPHGLAGGQETQYF.

This chain connects TRBV25-1 to TRBJ2-2, with D tentatively TRBD1 (5 bases). Germline-derived CDR1 and CDR2 are MGHDK and SYGVNS. V was shortened by 3 bases and J by 3 bases, with 11 bases between the two germline ends. The CDR3 runs 15 residues. In DNA form, the CDR3 reads TGTGCCAGCAGTGACGGTAGACAGTACACCGGGGAGCTGTTTTTT. Its protein product is CASSDGRQYTGELFF. Drawing the rest from reference TRBV25-1 and TRBJ2-2, the complete variable domain is EADIYQTPRYLVIGTGKKITLECSQTMGHDKMYWYQQDPGMELHLIHYSYGVNSTEKGDLSSESTVSRIRTEHFPLTLESARPSHTSQYLCASSDGRQYTGELFFGEGSRLTVL.

This clone was recorded only once. The V gene is TRBV28, the J gene TRBJ2-4, with TRBD1 identical over 8 bases. CDR3 length: 17 residues. CDR1 and CDR2 from the germline V gene are MDHEN and SYDVKM. Trimming cost V 3 bases and J 0 bases; bases outside gene matches: 7. CDR3 in DNA: TGTGCCAGCAGTTTCCGTGGACAGGGAGTAGCCAAAAACATTCAGTACTTC. Encoded protein: CASSFRGQGVAKNIQYF.

A word on this clone: This sample includes further DNA sequences coding for the same CDR3. The DNA for the CDR3 is TGCAGCGTTGACAGGACAGGGTCAGATACGCAGTATTTT. This encodes CSVDRTGSDTQYF. The gene calls are TRBV29-1 and TRBJ2-3; 8 positions match TRBD1. CDR1 SQVTM and CDR2 ANQGSEA come from the germline V gene. V trimming: 3 bases; J trimming: 4 bases; junction bases outside the gene matches: 3. The CDR3 runs to 13 residues.

This sequence joins TRBV4-2 and TRBJ2-1, with 15 positions matching TRBD2. CDR1 and CDR2 (germline): LGHNA, YNFKEQ. Trimming took 4 bases from V and 2 from J; bases not matched to a gene: 3. The length of the CDR3 is 17 residues. The DNA of the CDR3 is TGTGCCAGCAGCCCGGGACTAGCGGGAGGTCCCTACAATGAGCAGTTCTTC. Translation gives CASSPGLAGGPYNEQFF.

The gene calls are TRBV5-1 and TRBJ2-1; perhaps TRBD2 as D (6 bases). V was shortened by 4 bases and J by 10 bases, with 18 bases between the two germline ends. Germline V CDR1 and CDR2: SGHRS, YFSETQ. The CDR3 is made up of 14 amino acids. CDR3 in amino acids: CASSRGSNGWEQFF. Here the CDR3 DNA reads TGCGCCAGCAGCCGGGGGTCCAATGGATGGGAGCAGTTCTTC.

V and J are TRBV7-8 and TRBJ2-7; the match to TRBD2 covers 9 bases. Germline V lookup: CDR1 SGHVS, CDR2 FQNEAQ. The CDR3 loop spans 18 amino acids. Trimming cost V 4 bases and J 1 base; bases outside gene matches: 14. Here the CDR3 reads CASSSFRGSGRSSYEQYF. The CDR3 DNA reads as TGTGCCAGCAGCTCATTCAGGGGGAGCGGGAGGAGTTCCTACGAGCAGTACTTC.